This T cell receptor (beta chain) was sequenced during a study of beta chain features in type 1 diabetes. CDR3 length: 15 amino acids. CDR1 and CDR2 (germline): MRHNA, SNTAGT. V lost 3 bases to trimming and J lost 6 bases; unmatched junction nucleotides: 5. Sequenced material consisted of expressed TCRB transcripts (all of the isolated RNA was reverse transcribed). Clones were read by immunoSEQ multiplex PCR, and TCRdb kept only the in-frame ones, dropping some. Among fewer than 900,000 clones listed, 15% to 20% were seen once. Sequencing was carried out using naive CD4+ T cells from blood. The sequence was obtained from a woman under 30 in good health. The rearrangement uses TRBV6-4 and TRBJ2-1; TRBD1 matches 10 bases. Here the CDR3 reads CASSDSGTGVNEQFF. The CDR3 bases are TGTGCCAGCAGTGATTCCGGGACAGGGGTCAATGAGCAGTTCTTC.